The rows below give T cell receptor beta chains drawn from one sample of a study of shared clonotypes between healthy human individuals. The assay was immunoSEQ multiplex PCR, and TCRdb's table has in-frame clones only and misses some. The data contain some 2.3 million clones, 85% to 95% of them singletons. Material: naive CD4+ T cells from PBMCs. The source is a man aged 18 to 29 in good health. Some clones in this sample may be carry-over from other donors' samples. The CDR3 runs from the conserved cysteine through the conserved F or W. D genes are given only for firm matches. Expanded clones are given a class, and other clones once, few, many or no size at all.

V gene: TRBV5-1
J gene: TRBJ2-7
clone size: once
D gene: .
CDR3 DNA: TGCGCCAGCAGCTTTGGGGGGCTCGAGCAGTACTTC
CDR3 protein: CASSFGGLEQYF

V gene: TRBV10-3
J gene: TRBJ2-7
clone size: .
D gene: TRBD1
CDR3 DNA: TGTGCCATCAGGGACAGGGGGCGGGTAGACGAGCAGTACTTC
CDR3 protein: CAIRDRGRVDEQYF

V gene: TRBV28
J gene: TRBJ1-5
clone size: .
D gene: TRBD1
CDR3 DNA: TGTGCCAGCAGCGACGGACAGGGTTCGGTCAATCAGCCCCAGCATTTT
CDR3 protein: CASSDGQGSVNQPQHF

V gene: TRBV19
J gene: TRBJ2-7
clone size: .
D gene: .
CDR3 DNA: TGTGCCAGTAGTATAGGCCCACCCTCACAGGGCCCCTACGAGCAGTACTTC
CDR3 protein: CASSIGPPSQGPYEQYF

V gene: TRBV19
J gene: TRBJ2-5
clone size: .
D gene: TRBD1
CDR3 DNA: TGTGCCACGTTCGACAGGGGCGAGACCCAGTACTTC
CDR3 protein: CATFDRGETQYF

V gene: TRBV9
J gene: TRBJ2-5
clone size: .
D gene: TRBD1
CDR3 DNA: TGTGCCAGCAGCGTCAACCCCGGGACAGCCCAAGAGACCCAGTACTTC
CDR3 protein: CASSVNPGTAQETQYF

V gene: TRBV5-1
J gene: TRBJ2-3
clone size: .
D gene: TRBD2
CDR3 DNA: TGCGCCAGCAGCCAACACGGGACTAGCGGGGCTAGCACAGATACGCAGTATTTT
CDR3 protein: CASSQHGTSGASTDTQYF

V gene: TRBV5-4
J gene: TRBJ2-3
clone size: .
D gene: .
CDR3 DNA: TGTGCCAGCAGCCCAGGACAGTATGGAACAGATACGCAGTATTTT
CDR3 protein: CASSPGQYGTDTQYF

V gene: TRBV19
J gene: TRBJ2-6
clone size: .
D gene: .
CDR3 DNA: TGTGCCAGTAGTTTGGATCGCAGGGGTTCTGGGGCCAACGTCCTGACTTTC
CDR3 protein: CASSLDRRGSGANVLTF

V gene: TRBV5-1
J gene: TRBJ2-7
clone size: .
D gene: TRBD1
CDR3 DNA: TGCGCCAGCAGTTTGGAGGGACAGGGACCCTACGAGCAGTACTTC
CDR3 protein: CASSLEGQGPYEQYF

V gene: TRBV5-4
J gene: TRBJ1-1
clone size: .
D gene: .
CDR3 DNA: TGTGCCAGCAGCTTGTACGGGGGGACCTCGGTCACTGAAGCTTTCTTT
CDR3 protein: CASSLYGGTSVTEAFF

V gene: TRBV7-9
J gene: TRBJ2-6
clone size: .
D gene: .
CDR3 DNA: TGTGCCAGCAGCTATGCACCGGCCTCTGGGGCCAACGTCCTGACTTTC
CDR3 protein: CASSYAPASGANVLTF

V gene: TRBV30
J gene: TRBJ1-4
clone size: .
D gene: .
CDR3 DNA: TGTGCCTGGAGTGTACAAGGCTACGAAAAACTGTTTTTT
CDR3 protein: CAWSVQGYEKLFF

V gene: TRBV28
J gene: TRBJ2-5
clone size: .
D gene: .
CDR3 DNA: TGTGCCAGCAGTTTCACCGGCTACCAAGAGACCCAGTACTTC
CDR3 protein: CASSFTGYQETQYF

V gene: TRBV18
J gene: TRBJ2-7
clone size: .
D gene: .
CDR3 DNA: TGTGCCAGCTCACCAGGGTCATACGAGCAGTACTTC
CDR3 protein: CASSPGSYEQYF

V gene: TRBV6-5
J gene: TRBJ2-1
clone size: .
D gene: .
CDR3 DNA: TGTGCCAGCAGCTGGATCGGTGAGCAGTTCTTC
CDR3 protein: CASSWIGEQFF

V gene: TRBV18
J gene: TRBJ1-3
clone size: .
D gene: .
CDR3 DNA: TGTGCCAGCTCACAGAGTACTGGAAACACCATATATTTT
CDR3 protein: CASSQSTGNTIYF

V gene: TRBV7-2
J gene: TRBJ2-1
clone size: .
D gene: .
CDR3 DNA: TGTGCCAGCAGCTTAGTCTTGGTGGTCGTCTCCTACAATGAGCAGTTCTTC
CDR3 protein: CASSLVLVVVSYNEQFF

V gene: TRBV19
J gene: TRBJ1-4
clone size: .
D gene: .
CDR3 DNA: TGTGCCAGTAGTATGAGTAGGGGAAGGGAAAAACTGTTTTTT
CDR3 protein: CASSMSRGREKLFF

V gene: TRBV19
J gene: TRBJ2-1
clone size: .
D gene: TRBD2
CDR3 DNA: TGTGCCAGTATCCCCCGGACGCGGGAGACCGCCGGCTACAATGAGCAGTTCTTC
CDR3 protein: CASIPRTRETAGYNEQFF

V gene: TRBV27
J gene: TRBJ1-2
clone size: .
D gene: TRBD1
CDR3 DNA: TGTGCCAGCAGGCCGCTAGGGCAGGGGGCTGGTGGCTACACCTTC
CDR3 protein: CASRPLGQGAGGYTF

V gene: TRBV5-6
J gene: TRBJ1-5
clone size: .
D gene: .
CDR3 DNA: TGTGCCAGCAGCTTGGCCTCGGGCCGCGGAATACAGCCCCAGCATTTT
CDR3 protein: CASSLASGRGIQPQHF

V gene: TRBV5-1
J gene: TRBJ2-5
clone size: once
D gene: TRBD2
CDR3 DNA: TGCGCCAGCAGCTTTAGACTAGCGGGGGACCAAGAGACCCAGTACTTC
CDR3 protein: CASSFRLAGDQETQYF

V gene: TRBV29-1
J gene: TRBJ2-5
clone size: .
D gene: TRBD1
CDR3 DNA: TGCAGCGTCCGACAGGGGACACAAGAGACCCAGTACTTC
CDR3 protein: CSVRQGTQETQYF

V gene: TRBV11-2
J gene: TRBJ2-1
clone size: .
D gene: TRBD1
CDR3 DNA: TGTGCCAGCAGCTTAGTCCGACAGGGGCGCCTTCCTACCTCCAATGAGCAGTTCTTC
CDR3 protein: CASSLVRQGRLPTSNEQFF

V gene: TRBV2
J gene: TRBJ1-2
clone size: .
D gene: .
CDR3 DNA: TGTGCCAGCAGTTTAAACAGGGAGGCTAATGGCTACACCTTC
CDR3 protein: CASSLNREANGYTF

V gene: TRBV18
J gene: TRBJ1-5
clone size: .
D gene: .
CDR3 DNA: TGTGCCAGCTCACGCGACAGGAATCAGCCCCAGCATTTT
CDR3 protein: CASSRDRNQPQHF

V gene: TRBV28
J gene: TRBJ1-2
clone size: .
D gene: .
CDR3 DNA: TGTGCCAGCAGTCTATTATCTAACTATGGCTACACCTTC
CDR3 protein: CASSLLSNYGYTF

V gene: TRBV11-2
J gene: TRBJ2-7
clone size: .
D gene: .
CDR3 DNA: TGTGCCAGCAAGGTAGAGCGGCCCTCGAGTGAGCAGTACTTC
CDR3 protein: CASKVERPSSEQYF

V gene: TRBV7-9
J gene: TRBJ1-1
clone size: .
D gene: .
CDR3 DNA: TGTGCCAGCAGCTCAACCCGGGGGCGCGGGAACACTGAAGCTTTCTTT
CDR3 protein: CASSSTRGRGNTEAFF

V gene: TRBV19
J gene: TRBJ1-5
clone size: .
D gene: .
CDR3 DNA: TGTGCCAGCCACGGGGCCACCAGCAATCAGCCCCAGCATTTT
CDR3 protein: CASHGATSNQPQHF

V gene: TRBV7-9
J gene: TRBJ2-7
clone size: .
D gene: .
CDR3 DNA: TGTGCCAGCAGCTTAGTGACAGACCTTTCCTACGAGCAGTACTTC
CDR3 protein: CASSLVTDLSYEQYF

V gene: TRBV19
J gene: TRBJ2-2
clone size: .
D gene: .
CDR3 DNA: TGTGCCAGTAGTACAGAATTGACCGGGGAGCTGTTTTTT
CDR3 protein: CASSTELTGELFF

V gene: TRBV5-1
J gene: TRBJ2-3
clone size: once
D gene: TRBD2
CDR3 DNA: TGCGCCAGCAGCTTCACCGCCCTAGCGGCGGGAGGTACAGCTACGCAGTATTTT
CDR3 protein: CASSFTALAAGGTATQYF

V gene: TRBV27
J gene: TRBJ2-5
clone size: .
D gene: .
CDR3 DNA: TGTGCCAGCAGTTTGGGCCAAGGGACCCAGTACTTC
CDR3 protein: CASSLGQGTQYF

V gene: TRBV7-2
J gene: TRBJ2-7
clone size: .
D gene: .
CDR3 DNA: TGTGCCAGCAGCTTAGGATTCGTCTCCTACGAGCAGTACTTC
CDR3 protein: CASSLGFVSYEQYF

V gene: TRBV27
J gene: TRBJ2-2
clone size: once
D gene: TRBD2
CDR3 DNA: TGTGCCAGCAGTTTAAGGTTTGGACTAGCGGGGGGCCGGAGCACCGGGGAGCTGTTTTTT
CDR3 protein: CASSLRFGLAGGRSTGELFF

V gene: TRBV19
J gene: TRBJ2-6
clone size: .
D gene: TRBD1
CDR3 DNA: TGTGCCAGTAGTCCGGGACAGCCTGGGGCCAACGTCCTGACTTTC
CDR3 protein: CASSPGQPGANVLTF

V gene: TRBV6-6
J gene: TRBJ2-5
clone size: .
D gene: TRBD1
CDR3 DNA: TGTGCCAGCAAGGCGACAGGGGACTCATCGGAGACCCAGTACTTC
CDR3 protein: CASKATGDSSETQYF

V gene: TRBV5-5
J gene: TRBJ1-2
clone size: once
D gene: .
CDR3 DNA: TGTGCCAGCAGCCCCACGGGCTATGGCTACACCTTC
CDR3 protein: CASSPTGYGYTF

V gene: TRBV18
J gene: TRBJ1-4
clone size: .
D gene: TRBD1
CDR3 DNA: TGTGCCAGCTCACCCGGGACAGGGTGGGATGAAAAACTGTTTTTT
CDR3 protein: CASSPGTGWDEKLFF

V gene: TRBV27
J gene: TRBJ2-2
clone size: .
D gene: .
CDR3 DNA: TGTGCCACAGGATGGGGGCCGGTTACGAACACCGGGGAGCTGTTTTTT
CDR3 protein: CATGWGPVTNTGELFF

V gene: TRBV6-5
J gene: TRBJ1-5
clone size: .
D gene: .
CDR3 DNA: TGTGCCAGCAGTTATGTGAAGGTACGTCAGCCCCAGCATTTT
CDR3 protein: CASSYVKVRQPQHF

V gene: TRBV7-2
J gene: TRBJ1-2
clone size: .
D gene: .
CDR3 DNA: TGTGCCAGCAGCTTATCGGCCAGGACTAACTATGGCTACACCTTC
CDR3 protein: CASSLSARTNYGYTF

V gene: TRBV29-1
J gene: TRBJ2-1
clone size: .
D gene: TRBD2
CDR3 DNA: TGCAGCGTTGATCCGACTAGCGGGAGAGGCTTTTCGTCCTACAATGAGCAGTTCTTC
CDR3 protein: CSVDPTSGRGFSSYNEQFF

V gene: TRBV6-5
J gene: TRBJ1-1
clone size: .
D gene: .
CDR3 DNA: TGTGCCAGTACGAGGCCGGGGTTAAACACTGAAGCTTTCTTT
CDR3 protein: CASTRPGLNTEAFF

V gene: TRBV5-1
J gene: TRBJ1-4
clone size: once
D gene: .
CDR3 DNA: TGCGCCAGCAGCTTTGGGGAAACTAATGAAAAACTGTTTTTT
CDR3 protein: CASSFGETNEKLFF

V gene: TRBV2
J gene: TRBJ1-2
clone size: .
D gene: TRBD1
CDR3 DNA: TGTGCCAGCAACGGGGACAGGGGGCAGGGCTACACCTTC
CDR3 protein: CASNGDRGQGYTF

V gene: TRBV18
J gene: TRBJ1-4
clone size: .
D gene: TRBD1
CDR3 DNA: TGTGCCAGCTCACCATTAGGGGGCCGGGAAAAACTGTTTTTT
CDR3 protein: CASSPLGGREKLFF

V gene: TRBV23-1
J gene: TRBJ2-7
clone size: .
D gene: TRBD1
CDR3 DNA: TGCGCCAGCAGTCGACGACAGGGTCCCTACGAGCAGTACTTC
CDR3 protein: CASSRRQGPYEQYF

V gene: TRBV28
J gene: TRBJ1-1
clone size: .
D gene: TRBD1
CDR3 DNA: TGTGCCAGCAGTACGACAGGGGGCCGGGGCACTGAAGCTTTCTTT
CDR3 protein: CASSTTGGRGTEAFF

V gene: TRBV5-1
J gene: TRBJ1-2
clone size: .
D gene: .
CDR3 DNA: TGCGCCAGCAGCGTGGCGGAGGGGTCTGGCTACACCTTC
CDR3 protein: CASSVAEGSGYTF

V gene: TRBV19
J gene: TRBJ2-3
clone size: .
D gene: TRBD1
CDR3 DNA: TGTGCCAGTAGTATAGGGGACAGGGGAGGCGATACGCAGTATTTT
CDR3 protein: CASSIGDRGGDTQYF

V gene: TRBV6-1
J gene: TRBJ2-1
clone size: .
D gene: TRBD2
CDR3 DNA: TGTGCCAGCAGTCTCCCGGGACTAGAAAGGGGGTTCTTC
CDR3 protein: CASSLPGLERGFF